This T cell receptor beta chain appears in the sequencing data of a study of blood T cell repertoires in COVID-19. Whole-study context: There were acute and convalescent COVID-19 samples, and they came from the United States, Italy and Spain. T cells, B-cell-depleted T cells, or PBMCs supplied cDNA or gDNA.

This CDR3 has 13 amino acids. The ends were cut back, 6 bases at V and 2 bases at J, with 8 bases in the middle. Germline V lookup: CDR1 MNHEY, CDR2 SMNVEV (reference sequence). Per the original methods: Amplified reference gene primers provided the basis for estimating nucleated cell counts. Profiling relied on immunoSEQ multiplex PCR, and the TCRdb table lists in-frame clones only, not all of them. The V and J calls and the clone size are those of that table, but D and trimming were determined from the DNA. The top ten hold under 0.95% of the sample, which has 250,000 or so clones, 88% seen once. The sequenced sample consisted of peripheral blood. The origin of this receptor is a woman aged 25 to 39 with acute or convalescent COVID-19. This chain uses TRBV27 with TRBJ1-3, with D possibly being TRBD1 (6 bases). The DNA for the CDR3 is TGTGCCAGCAGGCCAGGGGCTGGAAACACCATATATTTT. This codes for CASRPGAGNTIYF.